This T cell receptor (beta chain) was obtained from a study of T cells after posttransplantation cyclophosphamide (dated by TCRdb to 2016 to 2018). Describing the broader study: The study tracked T cell repertoire reconstitution by TRB sequencing after myeloablative bone marrow transplantation using posttransplantation cyclophosphamide as GVHD prophylaxis. Public TRB sequences were compared against a database of over 3,600 sequences linked to responses to pathogens, tumor antigens, self-antigens and alloantigens. TRA and TRB clonality were tightly correlated in several samples, so subsequent TCR analyses focused on TRB only. Up to 3 additional blood samples from 2 to 5.2 years after transplant were also TRB-sequenced in 3 patients, as was pretransplant blood from a handful of patients. Blood from every one of the 30 to 40 PTCy patients who had 1-year posttransplant specimens underwent TRB sequencing. Samples from some 40 PTCy-treated patients, along with samples from some 17 of their related bone marrow donors, underwent antigen receptor sequencing. What the research found in general, with its limitations: Donor-recipient similarity was low at 1-2 months but increased during the first year, and donor CD8+ memory clones often dominated later blood repertoires. Across approximately 45 patients, TRB clonality was highly associated with recipient CMV seropositivity and CMV reactivation, and diversity in PTCy patients was similar to diversity in CNI/methotrexate controls. The TRB repertoires of T cells infiltrating skin or GI tract showed only limited overlap with the TRB repertoires of T cells in blood.

Looking up the germline V gene yields CDR1 MNHEY and CDR2 SVGAGI. The CDR3 goes from the cysteine to the phenylalanine over 15 residues. Only the CDR3 DNA stays, 45 bases, in frame from base 1. The junction shows trimming of 6 bases on V and 8 bases on J, and the gene matches do not reach 10 bases of it. This clone showed up just once. This clone's antigen is unknown. Base qualities are not provided; no much larger clone lies one nucleotide away. Genomic DNA was used for TRB sequencing, which was performed with the immunoSEQ assay at survey resolution or with the hsTCRB kit. Regarding the original processing steps: The immunoSEQ software was used for initial read processing, and the LymphoSeq R package was used for repertoire analyses. Clonality was calculated as 1 minus normalized Shannon entropy, and the Gini coefficient was also calculated for each TRB dataset. Phenotypes of unsorted samples were inferred by mapping TRB sequences from sorted subsets of the recipient or donor onto the same recipient's unsorted samples. TCRdb retrieved this table from immuneACCESS and kept in-frame rearrangements only. Not all clones are present; in checked studies, unresolved V genes account for under half, and no reason is known for the remainder. Clone size and the V and J calls come from that table; the DNA yielded D and trimming. Within this sample are 50,000 to 55,000 clones, with around 84% of them counted one time only. In total, the top ten clones hold about 2.6% of the sample.

PTCy-treated patients came from a prospective multi-institutional clinical trial. Peripheral blood and bone marrow mononuclear cells were isolated by Ficoll-Hypaque density centrifugation and cryopreserved. Sequenced sample: PBMCs. The clonotype comes from a man aged 25-40 years with a blood cancer, CMV-positive, and with a related stem cell donor. The sequence joins TRBV6-5 to TRBJ1-3; a stretch of 10 junction bases matches TRBD1. The nucleotide sequence is TGTGCCAGCAGCTCCCCTGGGACAGGGGTATACACCATATATTTT. This codes for CASSSPGTGVYTIYF.